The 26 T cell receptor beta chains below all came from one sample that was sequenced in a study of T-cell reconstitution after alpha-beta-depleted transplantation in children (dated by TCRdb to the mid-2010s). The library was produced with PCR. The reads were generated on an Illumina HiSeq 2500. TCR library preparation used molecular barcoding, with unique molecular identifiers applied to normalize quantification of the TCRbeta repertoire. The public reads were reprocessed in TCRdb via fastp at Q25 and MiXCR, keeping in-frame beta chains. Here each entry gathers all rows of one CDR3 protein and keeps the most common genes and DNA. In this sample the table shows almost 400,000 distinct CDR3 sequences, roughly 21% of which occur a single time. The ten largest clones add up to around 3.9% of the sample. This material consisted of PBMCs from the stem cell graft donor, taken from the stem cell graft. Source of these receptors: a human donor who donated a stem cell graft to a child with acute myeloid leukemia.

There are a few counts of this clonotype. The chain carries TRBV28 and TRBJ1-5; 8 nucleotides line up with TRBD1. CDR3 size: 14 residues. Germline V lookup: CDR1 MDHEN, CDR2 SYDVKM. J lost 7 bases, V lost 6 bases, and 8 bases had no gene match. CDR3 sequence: CASRPGGTGQPQHF. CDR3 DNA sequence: TGTGCCAGCAGGCCAGGGGGCACGGGGCAGCCCCAGCATTTT.

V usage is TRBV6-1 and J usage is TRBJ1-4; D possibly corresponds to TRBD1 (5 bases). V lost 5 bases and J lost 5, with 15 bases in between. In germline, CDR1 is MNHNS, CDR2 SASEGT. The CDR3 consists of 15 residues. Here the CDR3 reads CASSLLGQPNEKLFF. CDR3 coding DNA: TGTGCCAGCAGTCTGCTGGGGCAGCCAAATGAAAAACTGTTTTTT.

CDR3 sequence reads: CASSQDPVTGNTEAFF. The CDR3 DNA reads TGCGCCAGCAGCCAAGATCCTGTTACAGGGAACACTGAAGCTTTCTTT. This chain joins TRBV4-1 and TRBJ1-1; possible D gene TRBD1, 5 bases. The CDR3 loop spans 16 amino acids. Germline V gene lookup returns CDR1 MGHRA and CDR2 YSYEKL. Trimming shortened V by 0 bases and J by 1 base, and 12 bases separated the two germline ends.

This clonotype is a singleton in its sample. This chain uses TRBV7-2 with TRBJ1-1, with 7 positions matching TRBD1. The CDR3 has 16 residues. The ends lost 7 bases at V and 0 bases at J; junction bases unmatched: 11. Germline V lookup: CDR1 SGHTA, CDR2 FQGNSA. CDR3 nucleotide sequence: TGTGCCAGCACCCAGCTGGCAGGGGGGATGAACACTGAAGCTTTCTTT. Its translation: CASTQLAGGMNTEAFF.

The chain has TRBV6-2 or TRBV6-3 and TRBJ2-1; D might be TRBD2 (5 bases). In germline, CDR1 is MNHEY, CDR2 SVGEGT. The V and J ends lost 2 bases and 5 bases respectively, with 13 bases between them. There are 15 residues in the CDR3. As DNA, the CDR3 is TGTGCCAGCAGTTACGGTGTAGCGTCCCACAATGAGCAGTTCTTC. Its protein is CASSYGVASHNEQFF.

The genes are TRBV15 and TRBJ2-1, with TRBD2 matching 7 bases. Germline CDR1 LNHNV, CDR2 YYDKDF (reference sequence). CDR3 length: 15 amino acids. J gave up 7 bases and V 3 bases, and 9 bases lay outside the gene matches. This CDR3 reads CATSSGRGGKNEQFF. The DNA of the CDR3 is TGTGCCACCAGCAGTGGGAGGGGCGGGAAAAATGAGCAGTTCTTC.

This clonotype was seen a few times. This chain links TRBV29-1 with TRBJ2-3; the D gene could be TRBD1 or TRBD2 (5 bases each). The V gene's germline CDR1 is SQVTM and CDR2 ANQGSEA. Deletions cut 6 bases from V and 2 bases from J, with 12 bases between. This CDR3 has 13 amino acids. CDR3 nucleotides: TGCAGCGTCATGGGACGGACCACAGATACGCAGTATTTT. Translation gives CSVMGRTTDTQYF.

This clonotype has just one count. CDR3 DNA sequence: TGCGCCAGCAGCTTAGCTGTTGCTAGCACAGATACGCAGTATTTT. This encodes CASSLAVASTDTQYF. V is TRBV5-1 and J is TRBJ2-3; no firm D call. V was clipped by 2 bases and J by 0 bases, with 10 bases between them. From germline, CDR1 is SGHRS and CDR2 YFSETQ. The CDR3 is 15 amino acids.

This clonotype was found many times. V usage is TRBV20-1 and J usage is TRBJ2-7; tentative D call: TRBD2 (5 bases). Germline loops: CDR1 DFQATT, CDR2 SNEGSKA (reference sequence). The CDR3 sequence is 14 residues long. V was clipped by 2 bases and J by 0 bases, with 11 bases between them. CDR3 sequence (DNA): TGCAGTGCTAGATCCGGAGCGGCCTCCTACGAGCAGTACTTC. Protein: CSARSGAASYEQYF.

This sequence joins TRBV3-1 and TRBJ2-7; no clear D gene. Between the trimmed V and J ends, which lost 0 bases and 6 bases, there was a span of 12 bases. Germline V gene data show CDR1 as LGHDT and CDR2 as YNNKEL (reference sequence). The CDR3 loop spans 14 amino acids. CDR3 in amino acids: CASSQDPALSEQYF. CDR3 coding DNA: TGTGCCAGCAGCCAAGATCCGGCCTTGAGCGAGCAGTACTTC.

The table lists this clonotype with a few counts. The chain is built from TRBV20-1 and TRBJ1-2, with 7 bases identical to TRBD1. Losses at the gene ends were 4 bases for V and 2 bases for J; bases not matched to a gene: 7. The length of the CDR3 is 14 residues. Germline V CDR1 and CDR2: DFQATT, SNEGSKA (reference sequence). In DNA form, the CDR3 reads TGCAGTGCTACCGATCCGGGACAGAACTATGGCTACACCTTC. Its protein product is CSATDPGQNYGYTF.

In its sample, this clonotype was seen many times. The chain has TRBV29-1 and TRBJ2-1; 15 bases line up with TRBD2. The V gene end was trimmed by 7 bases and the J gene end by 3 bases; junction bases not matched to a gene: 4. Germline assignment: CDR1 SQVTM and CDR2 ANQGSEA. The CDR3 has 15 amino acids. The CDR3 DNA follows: TGCAGCGCGGGGACTAGCGGGGGGAACTACAATGAGCAGTTCTTC. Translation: CSAGTSGGNYNEQFF.

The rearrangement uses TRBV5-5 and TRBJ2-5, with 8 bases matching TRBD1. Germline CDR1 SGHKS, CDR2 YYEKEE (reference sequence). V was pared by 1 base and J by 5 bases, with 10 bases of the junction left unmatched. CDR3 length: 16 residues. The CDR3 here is CASSLNDRGDWETQYF. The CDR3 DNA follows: TGTGCCAGCAGCTTGAACGACAGGGGCGACTGGGAGACCCAGTACTTC.

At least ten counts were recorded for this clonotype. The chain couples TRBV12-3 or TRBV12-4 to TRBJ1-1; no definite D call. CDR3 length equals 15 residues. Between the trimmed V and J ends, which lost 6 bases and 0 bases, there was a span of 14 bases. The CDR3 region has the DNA TGTGCCAGCAGCCTATTCGGCGATCTGAACACTGAAGCTTTCTTT. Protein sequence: CASSLFGDLNTEAFF.

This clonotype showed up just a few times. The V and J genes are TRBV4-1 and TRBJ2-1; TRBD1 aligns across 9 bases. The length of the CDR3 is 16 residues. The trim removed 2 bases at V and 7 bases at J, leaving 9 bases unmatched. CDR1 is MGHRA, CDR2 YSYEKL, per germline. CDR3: CASSQHPGQGWNEQFF. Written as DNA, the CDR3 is TGCGCCAGCAGCCAACATCCGGGACAGGGATGGAATGAGCAGTTCTTC.

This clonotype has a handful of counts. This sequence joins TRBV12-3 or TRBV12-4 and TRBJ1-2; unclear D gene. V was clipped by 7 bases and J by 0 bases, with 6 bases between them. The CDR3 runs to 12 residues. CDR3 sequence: CASNSANYGYTF. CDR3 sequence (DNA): TGTGCCAGCAACTCAGCTAACTATGGCTACACCTTC.

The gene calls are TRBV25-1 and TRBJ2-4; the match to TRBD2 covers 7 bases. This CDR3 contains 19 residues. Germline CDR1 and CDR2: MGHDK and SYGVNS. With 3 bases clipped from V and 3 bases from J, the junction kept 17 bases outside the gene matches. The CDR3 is CASSDTLEEGGEIKNIQYF. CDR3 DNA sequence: TGTGCCAGCAGTGACACCCTGGAGGAGGGAGGGGAGATCAAAAACATTCAGTACTTC.

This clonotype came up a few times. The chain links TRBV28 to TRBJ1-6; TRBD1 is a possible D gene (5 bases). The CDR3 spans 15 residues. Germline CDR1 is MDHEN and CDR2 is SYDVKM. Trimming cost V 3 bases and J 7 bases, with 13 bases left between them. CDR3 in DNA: TGTGCCAGCAGTTTTTCGACAGTGCAAAATTCACCCCTCCACTTT. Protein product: CASSFSTVQNSPLHF.

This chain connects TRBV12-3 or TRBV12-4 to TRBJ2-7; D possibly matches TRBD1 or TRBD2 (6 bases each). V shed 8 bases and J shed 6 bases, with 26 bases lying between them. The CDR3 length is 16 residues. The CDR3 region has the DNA TGTGCCAGCCGCCTGCGGGACACCTTACCCCCTACCGAGCAGTACTTC. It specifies CASRLRDTLPPTEQYF.

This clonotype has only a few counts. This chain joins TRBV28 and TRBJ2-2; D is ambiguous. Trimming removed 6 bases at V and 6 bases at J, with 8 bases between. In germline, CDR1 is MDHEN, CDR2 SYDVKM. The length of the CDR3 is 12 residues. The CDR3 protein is CASRTMSGELFF. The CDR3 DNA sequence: TGTGCCAGCAGGACCATGTCCGGGGAGCTGTTTTTT.

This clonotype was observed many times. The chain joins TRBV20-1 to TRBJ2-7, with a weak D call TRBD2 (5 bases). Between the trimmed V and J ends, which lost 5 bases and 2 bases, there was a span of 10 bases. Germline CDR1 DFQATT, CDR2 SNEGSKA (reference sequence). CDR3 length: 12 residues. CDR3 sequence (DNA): TGCAGTGCTTCGGACTTACCCTACGAGCAGTACTTC. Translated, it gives CSASDLPYEQYF.

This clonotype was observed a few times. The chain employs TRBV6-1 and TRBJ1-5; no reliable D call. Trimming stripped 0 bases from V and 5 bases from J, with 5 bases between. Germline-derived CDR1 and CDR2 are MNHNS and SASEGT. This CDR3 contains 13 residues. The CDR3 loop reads CASSEARHQPQHF. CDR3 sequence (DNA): TGTGCCAGCAGTGAAGCCCGCCATCAGCCCCAGCATTTT.

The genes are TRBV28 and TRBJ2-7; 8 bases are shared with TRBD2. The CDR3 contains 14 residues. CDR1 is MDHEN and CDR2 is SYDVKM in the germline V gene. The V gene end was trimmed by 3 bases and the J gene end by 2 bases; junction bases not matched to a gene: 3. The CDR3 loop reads CASSFLAGPYEQYF. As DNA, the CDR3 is TGTGCCAGCAGTTTCCTAGCGGGCCCCTACGAGCAGTACTTC. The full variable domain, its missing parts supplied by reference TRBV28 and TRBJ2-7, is DVKVTQSSRYLVKRTGEKVFLECVQDMDHENMFWYRQDPGLGLRLIYFSYDVKMKEKGDIPEGYSVSREKKERFSLILESASTNQTSMYLCASSFLAGPYEQYFGPGTRLTVT.

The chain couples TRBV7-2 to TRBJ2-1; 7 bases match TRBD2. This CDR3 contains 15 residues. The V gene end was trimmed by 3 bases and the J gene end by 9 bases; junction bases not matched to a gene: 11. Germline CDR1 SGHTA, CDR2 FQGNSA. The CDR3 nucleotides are TGTGCCAGCAGCTTGATGGCGGGAGCAGTTAGTGAGCAGTTCTTC. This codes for CASSLMAGAVSEQFF.

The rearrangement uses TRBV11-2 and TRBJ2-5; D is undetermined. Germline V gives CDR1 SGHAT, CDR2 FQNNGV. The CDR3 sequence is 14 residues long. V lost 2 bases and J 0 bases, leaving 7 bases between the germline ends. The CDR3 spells CASSLQNHQETQYF. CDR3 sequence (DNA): TGTGCCAGCAGCTTACAGAACCACCAAGAGACCCAGTACTTC.

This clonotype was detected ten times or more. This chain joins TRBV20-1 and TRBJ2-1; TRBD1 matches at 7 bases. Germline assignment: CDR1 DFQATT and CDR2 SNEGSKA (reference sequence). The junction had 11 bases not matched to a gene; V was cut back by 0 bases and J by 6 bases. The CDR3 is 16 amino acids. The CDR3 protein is CSARDRGQGLPNEQFF. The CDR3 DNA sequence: TGCAGTGCTAGAGATAGGGGGCAGGGGCTCCCCAATGAGCAGTTCTTC.